The next 26 T cell receptor beta chains were all read from a single sample in a study of T cells after yellow fever vaccination (dated by TCRdb to about 2019). The treatment or condition label, read with the paper, signifies: live attenuated yellow fever vaccine strain. The library relied on 5' RACE. Data came from an Illumina HiSeq 2500. Using fastp trimming at Q25 and MiXCR clonotype assembly, TCRdb reanalyzed the public sequencing data and kept in-frame beta chains. Rows are combined by CDR3 protein, so each entry shows the most common genes and DNA. The sample yields about 52,000 distinct CDR3 sequences; less than 8.5% were counted once. The ten largest clones represent roughly a quarter of the sample. Sample: CD8+ T cells not binding an NS4B(214-222) dextramer, sorted from PBMCs, taken more than 35 days after the first yellow fever vaccination. What this sample's cell subset or site label stands for: NS4B epitope dextramer-negative CD8 T cells. These receptors all stem from a man between 18 and 35 years old who received the YFV17D yellow fever vaccine.

The J gene is TRBJ1-2, the V gene TRBV5-5, with 8 bases identical to TRBD1. This CDR3 contains 16 residues. Trimming cost V 4 bases and J 7 bases; bases outside gene matches: 15. Per germline, CDR1 SGHKS and CDR2 YYEKEE (reference sequence). This CDR3 reads CASSPLAGTGVPGYTF. The CDR3 nucleotides are TGTGCCAGCAGCCCCCTCGCCGGGACAGGCGTACCTGGCTACACCTTC.

The gene calls are TRBV27 and TRBJ2-7; 7 bases align to TRBD1. In germline, CDR1 is MNHEY, CDR2 SMNVEV (reference sequence). The CDR3 is made up of 12 amino acids. Trimming removed 3 bases from V and 5 bases from J; junction bases left unmatched: 1. This CDR3 reads CASSFTGDEQYF. The DNA of the CDR3 is TGTGCCAGCAGTTTCACAGGGGACGAGCAGTACTTC.

This clonotype was observed a handful of times. The V gene is TRBV7-9, the J gene TRBJ2-1; 10 bases map to TRBD1. Trimming removed 4 bases from V and 6 bases from J; junction bases left unmatched: 9. The CDR3 totals 16 residues. Germline-derived CDR1 and CDR2 are SEHNR and FQNEAQ (reference sequence). The CDR3 coding sequence is TGTGCCAGCAGCTCCGGAGGGGGACAGGGGTTCAATGAGCAGTTCTTC. Its protein product is CASSSGGGQGFNEQFF.

The J gene is TRBJ2-5, the V gene TRBV28; perhaps D is TRBD1 or TRBD2 (6 bases each). Between the trimmed V and J ends, which lost 2 bases and 9 bases, there was a span of 22 bases. CDR3 length: 16 residues. CDR1 MDHEN and CDR2 SYDVKM come from the germline V gene. For the CDR3, the DNA is TGTGCCAGCAGTTTACGGGATGGGGGGCCCCGTGGGGCCCAGTACTTC. The encoded protein is CASSLRDGGPRGAQYF.

The sample holds many counts of this clonotype. This chain uses TRBV12-3 or TRBV12-4 with TRBJ2-3; D gene uncertain. V shed 3 bases and J shed 4 bases, with 5 bases lying between them. The CDR3 contains 12 residues. Here the CDR3 DNA reads TGTGCCAGCAGTTTCCAATCAGATACGCAGTATTTT. It encodes CASSFQSDTQYF.

This clonotype was counted only a few times. V gene TRBV5-1 combines with J gene TRBJ2-2; TRBD2 might be the D (6 bases). The germline V gene encodes CDR1 SGHRS and CDR2 YFSETQ. The CDR3 length is 15 residues. Trimming cost V 1 base and J 4 bases, with 11 bases left between them. CDR3 loop: CASSLYRDFTGELFF. The DNA of the CDR3 is TGCGCCAGCAGCTTGTACCGGGACTTCACCGGGGAGCTGTTTTTT. The full variable domain, its missing parts supplied by reference TRBV5-1 and TRBJ2-2, is KAGVTQTPRYLIKTRGQQVTLSCSPISGHRSVSWYQQTPGQGLQFLFEYFSETQRNKGNFPGRFSGRQFSNSRSEMNVSTLELGDSALYLCASSLYRDFTGELFFGEGSRLTVL.

The CDR3 reads CASSVRQYSNQPQHF. The CDR3 DNA is TGTGCCAGCAGCGTGCGGCAGTATAGCAATCAGCCCCAGCATTTT. The rearrangement joins TRBV6-1 to TRBJ1-5; D unresolved. CDR3 length: 15 amino acids. Trimming stripped 6 bases from V and 0 bases from J, with 12 bases between. Germline values: CDR1 MNHNS, CDR2 SASEGT.

This clonotype was observed at least ten times. As DNA, the CDR3 is TGCGCCAGCAGCGTCGGCCCAATGAACACTGAAGCTTTCTTT. It translates to CASSVGPMNTEAFF. The rearrangement links TRBV4-1 to TRBJ1-1; unclear D gene. V shed 5 bases and J shed 0 bases, with 10 bases lying between them. The germline V gene has CDR1 MGHRA and CDR2 YSYEKL. The CDR3 loop spans 14 amino acids.

The rearrangement links TRBV2 to TRBJ2-7; a weak D match, TRBD1 (5 bases). Trimming took 0 bases from V and 3 from J, leaving 15 bases between them. CDR1 is SNHLY, CDR2 FYNNEI, per germline. This CDR3 is 16 amino acids long. The CDR3 reads CASSEAVGRADYEQYV. CDR3 in DNA: TGTGCCAGCAGTGAAGCGGTCGGCAGGGCGGACTACGAGCAGTACGTC.

This clonotype has more than one count but fewer than ten. The gene calls are TRBV5-1 and TRBJ2-7, with TRBD1 matching 10 bases. The junction had 5 bases not matched to a gene; V was cut back by 5 bases and J by 3 bases. Looked up from germline, CDR1 is SGHRS and CDR2 is YFSETQ. The CDR3 loop spans 14 amino acids. The DNA for the CDR3 is TGCGCCAGCAGGGAGGGACAGGGGATCTACGAGCAGTACTTC. Translating it yields CASREGQGIYEQYF.

This clonotype was observed a handful of times. J is TRBJ1-1 and V is TRBV7-9; 8 bases line up with TRBD1. CDR1 and CDR2 (germline): SEHNR, FQNEAQ (reference sequence). V was clipped by 6 bases and J by 6 bases; unmatched bases: 12. This CDR3 spans 15 amino acids. In DNA, the CDR3 is TGTGCCAGCAGACCCGACAGGGGCATAGGCGCTGAAGCTTTCTTT. Its protein is CASRPDRGIGAEAFF.

This clonotype was counted between two and nine times. The chain's CDR3 is CASSLGGAYGYTF. Here the CDR3 DNA reads TGCGCCAGCAGCTTGGGGGGGGCCTATGGCTACACCTTC. The genes are TRBV5-1 and TRBJ1-2; D possibly corresponds to TRBD1 (6 bases). Germline CDR1 reads SGHRS; CDR2 reads YFSETQ. V lost 0 bases and J 4 bases, leaving 7 bases between the germline ends. CDR3 length: 13 amino acids.

This clonotype was seen at least ten times. The chain carries TRBV4-1 and TRBJ2-1; no clear D gene. Germline V CDR1 and CDR2: MGHRA, YSYEKL. V was shortened by 0 bases and J by 4 bases, with 13 bases between the two germline ends. This CDR3 contains 16 residues. The CDR3 sequence: CASSQDSAEKYNEQFF. The CDR3 DNA reads as TGCGCCAGCAGCCAAGACTCGGCGGAAAAATACAATGAGCAGTTCTTC.

This clonotype has just a few counts. This chain links TRBV19 with TRBJ1-2, with D possibly TRBD1 on 5 matching bases. V was trimmed by 10 bases and J by 8 bases, leaving 17 bases between them. This CDR3 contains 12 residues. Germline V CDR1 and CDR2: LNHDA, SQIVND (reference sequence). The CDR3 spells CATTWGLRGYTF. In DNA form, the CDR3 reads TGTGCCACCACGTGGGGACTCCGAGGCTACACCTTC.

This clonotype was recorded many times. J is TRBJ1-2 and V is TRBV5-4; possibly TRBD1 for D (5 bases). The CDR3 has 12 amino acids. Germline CDR1 and CDR2: SGHNT and YYREEE (reference sequence). V lost 3 bases and J lost 6, with 9 bases in between. DNA for the CDR3: TGTGCCAGCAGCTGGGGACCCAATGGCTACACCTTC. Translating it yields CASSWGPNGYTF.

This clonotype has just a few counts. V and J are TRBV12-3 or TRBV12-4 and TRBJ1-1, with D maybe TRBD1 (5 bases). V lost 1 base and J lost 3, with 9 bases in between. This CDR3 is 14 amino acids long. In DNA, the CDR3 is TGTGCCAGCAGTTTAGGCAGGGACCACACTGAAGCTTTCTTT. Translation: CASSLGRDHTEAFF.

The V gene is TRBV12-3 or TRBV12-4, the J gene TRBJ1-2; possibly TRBD1 for D (5 bases). The CDR3 totals 15 residues. V lost 4 bases and J lost 4, with 16 bases in between. CDR3 coding DNA: TGTGCCAGCAGTTATGACAGTTATGGGCTCTATGGCTACACCTTC. Residues: CASSYDSYGLYGYTF.

As concerns this clonotype: This clone may be a read error of a much larger clone one base away. The chain couples TRBV28 to TRBJ2-1; D tentatively reads TRBD1 or TRBD2 (6 bases each). Trimming took 4 bases from V and 2 from J, leaving 21 bases between them. The CDR3 contains 18 residues. In germline, CDR1 is MDHEN, CDR2 SYDVKM. The CDR3, as DNA: TGTGCCAGCAGTTCCCCTCGCGGTAGGGGGGAAACCTACAATGAGCAGTTCTTC. Its protein is CASSSPRGRGETYNEQFF.

This chain joins TRBV19 and TRBJ1-3, with D perhaps matching TRBD1 (5 bases). This CDR3 has 16 amino acids. CDR1 is LNHDA and CDR2 is SQIVND in the germline V gene (reference sequence). Between the trimmed V and J ends, which lost 3 bases and 0 bases, there was a span of 12 bases. CDR3 in amino acids: CASSITGRSSGNTIYF. In DNA form, the CDR3 reads TGTGCCAGTAGTATTACAGGCCGAAGCTCTGGAAACACCATATATTTT. Filled out from reference TRBV19 and TRBJ1-3, the complete variable domain reads DGGITQSPKYLFRKEGQNVTLSCEQNLNHDAMYWYRQDPGQGLRLIYYSQIVNDFQKGDIAEGYSVSREKKESFPLTVTSAQKNPTAFYLCASSITGRSSGNTIYFGEGSWLTVV.

This clonotype was seen more than once but under ten times. The chain employs TRBV5-4 and TRBJ2-5, with TRBD1 matching over 8 bases. The CDR3 covers 17 residues. With V trimmed by 2 bases and J by 5 bases, 14 bases remained unmatched. CDR1 SGHNT and CDR2 YYREEE come from the germline V gene (reference sequence). The CDR3 DNA reads as TGTGCCAGCAGCTTAAGAGGGGTGGACAGGGCGCGGGAGACCCAGTACTTC. It codes for CASSLRGVDRARETQYF.

This chain joins TRBV4-2 and TRBJ2-1; D call uncertain. V lost 4 bases and J 12 bases, leaving 13 bases between the germline ends. This CDR3 has 12 residues. The germline gives CDR1 LGHNA, CDR2 YNFKEQ. The CDR3 nucleotides read TGTGCCAGCAGCCCCGTTGGATCTTTGCAGTTCTTC. It encodes CASSPVGSLQFF.

This clonotype was detected ten times or more. The rearrangement joins TRBV15 to TRBJ2-2, with D unclear. Trimming took off 5 bases at V and 0 bases at J, with 16 bases between the two ends. The germline V gene encodes CDR1 LNHNV and CDR2 YYDKDF (reference sequence). The CDR3 totals 17 residues. In DNA form, the CDR3 reads TGTGCCACCAGCTTACGCCGCTGGCAACCGAACACCGGGGAGCTGTTTTTT. Translating gives CATSLRRWQPNTGELFF. Looking up the rest from reference TRBV15 and TRBJ2-2 gives the full variable domain: DAMVIQNPRYQVTQFGKPVTLSCSQTLNHNVMYWYQQKSSQAPKLLFHYYDKDFNNEADTPDNFQSRRPNTSFCFLDIRSPGLGDTAMYLCATSLRRWQPNTGELFFGEGSRLTVL.

The CDR3 reads CASSFEGAASYNEQFF. The CDR3 DNA reads TGTGCCAGCAGTTTCGAGGGGGCCGCCTCCTACAATGAGCAGTTCTTC. The V call is TRBV12-3 or TRBV12-4, the J call TRBJ2-1; TRBD1 aligns across 7 bases. Trimming cost V 3 bases and J 0 bases; bases outside gene matches: 5. There are 16 residues in the CDR3.

The chain carries TRBV9 and TRBJ2-1; D unresolved. Germline CDR1 is SGDLS and CDR2 is YYNGEE. The CDR3 is 13 residues long. V lost 0 bases and J 4 bases, leaving 5 bases between the germline ends. CDR3 bases: TGTGCCAGCAGCGTAGCTGATTACAATGAGCAGTTCTTC. Protein sequence: CASSVADYNEQFF.

The chain combines TRBV13 with TRBJ1-5; 9 bases align to TRBD1. The CDR3 length is 14 residues. With 3 bases clipped from V and 7 bases from J, the junction kept 4 bases outside the gene matches. CDR1 and CDR2 (germline): PRHDT, FYEKMQ (reference sequence). The CDR3 is CASSFGTGQQPQHF. The CDR3 nucleotides read TGTGCCAGCAGCTTTGGGACAGGGCAGCAGCCCCAGCATTTT.

In its sample, this clonotype was seen a few times. The chain is built from TRBV7-9 and TRBJ2-1; no clear D. Between the trimmed V and J ends, which lost 5 bases and 5 bases, there was a span of 10 bases. The CDR3 extends over 13 amino acids. Germline CDR1 and CDR2: SEHNR and FQNEAQ (reference sequence). The CDR3 nucleotides read TGTGCCAGCAGCCCATCAGGTAACAATGAGCAGTTCTTC. Translating it yields CASSPSGNNEQFF.